One and the same sample provided the 9 T cell receptor beta chains below, sequenced in a study of T cell responses to AZD1222 COVID-19 vaccine. Assay: immunoSEQ multiplex PCR; the TCRdb copy retains only in-frame clones and omits some. The table has about 150,000 clones, about 87% seen once; the top ten hold around 2%. Sequences were derived from peripheral blood, sampled on day 0 of AZD1222 vaccination. These receptors all come from an adult in good health.

The genes are TRBV6-2 or TRBV6-3 and TRBJ1-5; D gene ambiguous. Trimming took off 0 bases at V and 7 bases at J, with 10 bases between the two ends. The CDR3 is 14 amino acids. CDR1 and CDR2 (germline): MNHEY, SVGEGT. The CDR3 nucleotides are TGTGCCAGCAGTTACTCATGGGGTTGGCAGCCCCAGCATTTT. Translation: CASSYSWGWQPQHF.

The J gene is TRBJ2-7, the V gene TRBV5-8; D gene ambiguous. CDR1 and CDR2 from the germline V gene are SGHTS and YDEGEE. The V gene lost 3 bases and the J gene lost 6 bases, with 16 bases spanning the gap. CDR3 length: 14 amino acids. For the CDR3, the DNA is TGTGCCAGCAGCTCCCTCGCTACCTTTAGCGAGCAGTACTTC. Its translation is CASSSLATFSEQYF.

The chain joins TRBV7-3 to TRBJ2-1, with a weak D call TRBD1 (5 bases). Germline CDR1 SGHTA, CDR2 FQGTGA. The CDR3 sequence is 12 residues long. The V and J ends lost 5 bases and 9 bases respectively, with 11 bases between them. The CDR3 protein is CASSPGSGEQFF. DNA of the CDR3: TGTGCCAGCAGCCCAGGGTCCGGTGAGCAGTTCTTC.

The chain recombines TRBV28 with TRBJ2-5; TRBD2 is a possible D gene (6 bases). The V gene lost 7 bases and the J gene lost 6 bases, with 18 bases spanning the gap. This CDR3 is 14 amino acids long. Germline V gene data show CDR1 as MDHEN and CDR2 as SYDVKM. The CDR3 nucleotides read TGTGCCAGCAACCAGGCCGGGGGTGAGAAGACCCAGTACTTC. Translating gives CASNQAGGEKTQYF.

This chain links TRBV6-2 or TRBV6-3 with TRBJ2-3; TRBD2 aligns across 7 bases. The CDR3 contains 15 residues. V shed 2 bases and J 0 bases; nucleotides not matched to a gene: 2. From germline, CDR1 is MNHEY and CDR2 SVGEGT. The CDR3 sequence is CASSYTGGSTDTQYF. As DNA, the CDR3 is TGTGCCAGCAGTTACACGGGGGGAAGCACAGATACGCAGTATTTT.

The chain links TRBV6-1 to TRBJ2-7; TRBD2 matches 9 bases. With V trimmed by 3 bases and J by 9 bases, 6 bases remained unmatched. Germline V CDR1 and CDR2: MNHNS, SASEGT. This CDR3 region has 13 residues. The CDR3: CASSDSGRVGQYF. DNA of the CDR3: TGTGCCAGCAGTGATAGCGGGAGAGTAGGGCAGTACTTC.

V is TRBV7-9 and J is TRBJ1-3; D not certain. The V end lost 1 base, the J end lost 2 bases, and 3 bases lay between the germline ends. This CDR3 is built from 13 residues. Germline V gene lookup returns CDR1 SEHNR and CDR2 FQNEAQ (reference sequence). CDR3 protein: CASSLVTGNTIYF. DNA for the CDR3: TGTGCCAGCAGCTTAGTAACTGGAAACACCATATATTTT.

V gene TRBV6-1 combines with J gene TRBJ1-5; 7 bases are shared with TRBD1. The trim removed 3 bases at V and 6 bases at J, leaving 8 bases unmatched. The CDR3 has 15 residues. Germline V gives CDR1 MNHNS, CDR2 SASEGT. Here the CDR3 DNA reads TGTGCCAGCAGTGAGGGGGCAGGGGGAAGTCAGCCCCAGCATTTT. Protein product: CASSEGAGGSQPQHF.

The chain has TRBV7-3 and TRBJ2-5; 12 nucleotides match TRBD1. The CDR3 is made up of 15 amino acids. Losses at the gene ends were 5 bases for V and 5 bases for J; bases not matched to a gene: 6. Germline CDR1 is SGHTA and CDR2 is FQGTGA. The CDR3 here is CASSAGQGAGETQYF. The CDR3 DNA is TGTGCCAGCAGCGCGGGACAGGGGGCCGGGGAGACCCAGTACTTC.